This TCR beta chain was identified during a study of blood T cell repertoires in COVID-19. Study information: COVID-19 samples, acute and convalescent, were from the United States, Italy and Spain. Sources were T cells, B-cell-depleted T cells, or PBMCs; the material itself was cDNA or gDNA.

J gave up 6 bases and V 5 bases, and 12 bases lay outside the gene matches. Germline lookup yields CDR1 LNHDA and CDR2 SQIVND (reference sequence). The CDR3 is 18 amino acids. The authors' processing: It was from reference gene primer amplification that nucleated cell counts were estimated. TCRdb keeps only in-frame clones here, not all; method: immunoSEQ multiplex PCR. V, J and clone size are taken as reported in that table, and D and trimming were inferred from the DNA itself. The sample shows 110,000 or so clones, more than 80% of them seen only once. The origin of this receptor is a human donor in a cohort sampled during active COVID-19. This chain joins TRBV19 and TRBJ2-2; 13 bases line up with TRBD2. The specimen was peripheral blood. CDR3 region: CASSLTSGRAGTAGELFF. DNA of the CDR3: TGTGCCAGTAGTCTTACTAGCGGGAGGGCCGGAACCGCCGGGGAGCTGTTTTTT.